The 7 T cell receptor beta chains in this list originate from one sample, sequenced in a study of blood T cell repertoires in COVID-19. Generated by immunoSEQ multiplex PCR, the TCRdb table keeps only in-frame clones and is missing some. The sample yields 150,000 to 200,000 clones, 87% seen once. Input material: PBMCs or T cells enriched from blood (not recorded which). The receptors shown here come from a woman in her forties or fifties who had recovered from COVID-19.

This rearrangement joins TRBV19 to TRBJ2-1; 7 positions agree with TRBD2. Germline CDR1 is LNHDA and CDR2 is SQIVND (reference sequence). V shed 6 bases, J shed 4 bases, and the junction held 9 bases outside the gene matches. This CDR3 is built from 15 residues. The CDR3 DNA follows: TGTGCCAGTAGCATCGGACTAGAGGGGTACAATGAGCAGTTCTTC. It yields the protein CASSIGLEGYNEQFF.

Only one count was recorded for this clone. The chain couples TRBV5-8 to TRBJ2-7; TRBD1 agrees at 8 bases. The V gene end was trimmed by 0 bases and the J gene end by 4 bases; junction bases not matched to a gene: 3. CDR1 is SGHTS, CDR2 YDEGEE, per germline. CDR3 size: 14 residues. This CDR3 is CASSLVQGAYEQYF. The CDR3, as DNA: TGTGCCAGCAGCTTGGTTCAGGGGGCTTACGAGCAGTACTTC.

V gene TRBV7-2 combines with J gene TRBJ2-5, with TRBD2 matching 14 bases. Per the germline V gene, CDR1 is SGHTA and CDR2 is FQGNSA. The CDR3 is 18 residues long. V lost 0 bases to trimming and J lost 3 bases; unmatched junction nucleotides: 6. CDR3 DNA sequence: TGTGCCAGCAGCTTAGCCTGGGGGACTAGCGGGAGCGAAGAGACCCAGTACTTC. This codes for CASSLAWGTSGSEETQYF. Looking up the rest from reference TRBV7-2 and TRBJ2-5 gives the full variable domain: GAGVSQSPSNKVTEKGKDVELRCDPISGHTALYWYRQSLGQGLEFLIYFQGNSAPDKSGLPSDRFSAERTGGSVSTLTIQRTQQEDSAVYLCASSLAWGTSGSEETQYFGPGTRLLVL.

This clone was seen more than once but under ten times. The chain has TRBV18 and TRBJ1-5, with TRBD1 as a possible D gene (6 bases). The CDR3 runs 14 residues. Per the germline V gene, CDR1 is KGHSH and CDR2 is LQKENI. The ends were cut back, 3 bases at V and 4 bases at J, with 10 bases in the middle. In DNA form, the CDR3 reads TGTGCCAGCTCACCCGCTACAGGGAATCAGCCCCAGCATTTT. Amino acid sequence: CASSPATGNQPQHF.

This chain connects TRBV3-1 (or the pseudogene TRBV3-2) to TRBJ2-7; D is possibly TRBD1 (5 bases). Trimming took off 0 bases at V and 5 bases at J, with 14 bases between the two ends. The CDR3 is 15 residues long. Germline CDR1 LGHDT, CDR2 YNNKEL (reference sequence). CDR3 amino acids: CASSQDRVFSNEQYF. The CDR3 nucleotides read TGTGCCAGCAGCCAAGACAGGGTGTTTTCCAACGAGCAGTACTTC.

There are a few counts of this clone. The J gene is TRBJ1-1, the V gene TRBV6-6, with 10 bases that match TRBD1. V shed 6 bases and J 1 base; nucleotides not matched to a gene: 8. Germline V lookup: CDR1 MNHNY, CDR2 SVGAGI (reference sequence). This CDR3 comprises 16 residues. The CDR3 DNA follows: TGTGCCAGCAGCCAAGGACAGGGGGTTGGGAACACTGAAGCTTTCTTT. Residues: CASSQGQGVGNTEAFF.

The rearrangement links TRBV5-1 to TRBJ2-1, with D maybe TRBD1 (6 bases). Germline V gene data show CDR1 as SGHRS and CDR2 as YFSETQ. The CDR3 contains 14 residues. Trimming removed 2 bases at V and 4 bases at J, with 10 bases between. In nucleotides, the CDR3 is TGCGCCAGCAGCTTACAGGGACCTTACAATGAGCAGTTCTTC. Translating it yields CASSLQGPYNEQFF.